This T cell receptor beta chain stems from a study of T-cell reconstitution after alpha-beta-depleted transplantation in children. General study findings and limits: Diversity and T-cell counts at one year after transplant derived mostly from new T cells. As was reported, about two months after transplant, alpha-beta T cells came from several hundred expanded graft clones. Recipient T cells and thymic progenitors that survived were the source of the high TCRbeta diversity seen at day 60 in some patients.

Comments on this clonotype: As yet, its antigen is unknown.

With V trimmed by 4 bases and J by 4 bases, 7 bases remained unmatched. CDR1 and CDR2 (germline): SGHRS, YFSETQ. The length of the CDR3 is 15 residues. It was with unique molecular identifiers that the TCRbeta library was prepared. TCRdb re-derived calls from the PCR reads in MiXCR, one entry per CDR3 protein. The sample includes a few hundred thousand distinct CDR3 sequences, over 20% seen only once; the top ten take about 35%. The clonotype originates from a boy younger than two with Wiskott-Aldrich syndrome, due to receive a stem cell transplant. This chain uses TRBV5-1 with TRBJ2-1; 8 bases are a match to TRBD2. The starting material was PBMCs, obtained before TCRalphabeta/CD19-depleted stem cell transplant. CDR3 loop: CASSLFAGGYNEQFF. As DNA, the CDR3 is TGCGCCAGCAGCCTCTTCGCGGGAGGTTACAATGAGCAGTTCTTC.